This T cell receptor beta chain was found in a study of blood T cell repertoires in COVID-19. The overall study: Donors in the United States, Italy and Spain gave samples during acute or convalescent COVID-19. Sources were T cells, B-cell-depleted T cells, or PBMCs; the material itself was cDNA or gDNA.

Germline V gene sequence: CDR1 MNHEY, CDR2 SMNVEV (reference sequence). The length of the CDR3 is 15 residues. The ends were cut back, 3 bases at V and 4 bases at J, with 16 bases in the middle. Authors' data handling: Nucleated cell counts were estimated from reference gene primer amplification. Method: immunoSEQ multiplex PCR; TCRdb's copy keeps in-frame clones and lacks some. From that table come the V and J calls and clone size; the DNA was used to work out D and trimming. The sample shows around 150,000 clones, 75% to 85% of them seen only once. Sample: peripheral blood. The clonotype was recovered from a woman aged 45 to 65 with acute or convalescent COVID-19. This chain uses TRBV27 with TRBJ2-7; no reliable D call. The CDR3 here is CASSFFPYSIYEQYF. Here the CDR3 DNA reads TGTGCCAGCAGTTTCTTCCCTTATAGTATTTACGAGCAGTACTTC.